This TCR beta chain was observed in a study of cytomegalovirus exposure and HLA in healthy donors. As for the study in general: T cells numbering some 170 million yielded roughly 120 million unique TCR beta sequences in an earlier analysis.

Comments on this clone: Its antigen is still unknown.

Primers for the PCR totalled 60 Vbeta and 13 Jbeta. The data were produced by immunoSEQ multiplex PCR, yet TCRdb's version contains in-frame clones alone and is incomplete. The sample has tens of thousands of clones; roughly three quarters are singletons. Study results and caveats: The authors enumerated some 160 TCR beta chains as linked to cytomegalovirus. Later analysis identified a missense DCLRE1C variant that was linked to TCR beta V- and J-gene trimming.

This clonotype was obtained from a woman between 40 and 55 years old in good health and CMV-seropositive. The sequenced sample was PBMCs.

The CDR3 coding sequence is TGCGCCAGCAGCTTCGGAAAGGGGTGGGAAGCTTTCTTT. It encodes CASSFGKGWEAFF. The rearrangement links TRBV5-1 to TRBJ1-1, with D tentatively TRBD1 (5 bases). This CDR3 region has 13 residues. Between the trimmed V and J ends, which lost 2 bases and 8 bases, there was a span of 13 bases. Germline CDR1 is SGHRS and CDR2 is YFSETQ.